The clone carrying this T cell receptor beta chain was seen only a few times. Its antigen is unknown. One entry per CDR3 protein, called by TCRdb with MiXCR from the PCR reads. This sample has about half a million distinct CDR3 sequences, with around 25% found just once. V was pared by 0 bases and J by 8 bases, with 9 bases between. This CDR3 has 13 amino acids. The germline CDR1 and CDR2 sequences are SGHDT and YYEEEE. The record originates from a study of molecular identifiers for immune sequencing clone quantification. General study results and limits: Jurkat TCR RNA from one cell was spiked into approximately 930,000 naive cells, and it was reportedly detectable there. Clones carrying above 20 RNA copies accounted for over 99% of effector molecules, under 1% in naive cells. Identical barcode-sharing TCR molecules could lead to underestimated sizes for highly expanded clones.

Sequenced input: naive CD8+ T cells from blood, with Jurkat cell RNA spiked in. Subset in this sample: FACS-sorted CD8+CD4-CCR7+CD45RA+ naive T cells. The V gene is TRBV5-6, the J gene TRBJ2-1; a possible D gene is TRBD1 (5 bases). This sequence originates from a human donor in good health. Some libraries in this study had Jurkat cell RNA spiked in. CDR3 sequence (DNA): TGTGCCAGCAGCTTGGTCTTAGGGGATGAGCAGTTCTTC. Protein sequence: CASSLVLGDEQFF.